The 3 T cell receptor beta chains below all came from one sample that was sequenced in a study of CD8+ T cells in alopecia areata. The sequencing template was cDNA reverse transcribed from extracted RNA. The protocol was immunoSEQ multiplex PCR, while the TCRdb copy is restricted to in-frame clones and leaves out a portion. In total the sample includes around 290,000 clones, none of them seen once. Pooled cutaneous lymph node cells were sorted using CD4, CD8alpha, NKG2D, NKG2ACE and other markers. Input material: CD4+ T cells sorted from a lymph node. Receptor source: a C3H/HeJ mouse with alopecia areata. The mouse strain carries the MHC haplotype H2-k.

Details on this clone: The listed genes are named as in mouse. The read ends 4 residues before the CDR3 terminus; that terminus is restored from the germline J gene. This sample includes further DNA sequences coding for the same CDR3. The V and J genes are TRBV1 and TRBJ2-3; 8 bases agree with TRBD2. J gave up 3 bases and V 0 bases, and 2 bases lay outside the gene matches. In germline, CDR1 is NSQYPW, CDR2 LRSPGD (reference sequence). The CDR3 runs to 15 residues. CDR3 loop: CTCSAEGGRAETLYF. The DNA read from the CDR3 is TGCACCTGCAGTGCAGAGGGGGGGCGGGCAGAA.

In regard to this clone: Germline and genes here are mouse. Read data end 4 residues before the CDR3 end; the end is taken from the germline J gene. V usage is TRBV19 and J usage is TRBJ2-3; the match to TRBD2 covers 10 bases. V lost 5 bases, J lost 2 bases, and 2 bases stayed unmatched. Germline lookup yields CDR1 FNHDT and CDR2 SITEND (reference sequence). This CDR3 has 14 residues. CDR3 in amino acids: CASSWGGVAETLYF. The part of the CDR3 DNA that was read is TGTGCCAGCAGCTGGGGGGGCGTTGCAGAA. The whole variable domain, filled in from reference TRBV19 and TRBJ2-3, reads GGIITQTPKFLIGQEGQKLTLKCQQNFNHDTMYWYRQDSGKGLRLIYYSITENDLQKGDLSEGYDASREKKSSFSLTVTSAQKNEMAVFLCASSWGGVAETLYFGSGTRLTVL.

This clone has just a few counts. Gene names and germline match the mouse. The read gets to within 4 residues of the CDR3 end, and the germline J gene fills in the rest. The genes are TRBV29 and TRBJ2-5, with 7 bases that match TRBD2. The CDR3 sequence is 14 residues long. The germline V gene has CDR1 MSHET and CDR2 SYDVDS. J was trimmed by 3 bases and V by 2 bases; bases with no gene match: 2. The covered CDR3 bases are TGTGCTAGCAGTTTAGGGGGGGGTCAAGAC. This encodes CASSLGGGQD. The whole CDR3 protein reads CASSLGGGQDTQYF.